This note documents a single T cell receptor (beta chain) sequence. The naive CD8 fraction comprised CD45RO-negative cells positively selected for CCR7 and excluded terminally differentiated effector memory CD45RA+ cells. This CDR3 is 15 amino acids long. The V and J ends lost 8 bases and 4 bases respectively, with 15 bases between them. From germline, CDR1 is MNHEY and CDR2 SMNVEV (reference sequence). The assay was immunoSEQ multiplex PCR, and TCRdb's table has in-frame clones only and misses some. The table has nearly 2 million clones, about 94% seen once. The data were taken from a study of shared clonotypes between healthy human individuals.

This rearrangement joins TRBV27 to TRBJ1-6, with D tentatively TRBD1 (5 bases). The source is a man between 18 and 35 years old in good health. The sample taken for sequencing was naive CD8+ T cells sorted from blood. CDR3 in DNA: TGTGCCAGCCGACTGACCGGGGGTTATAATTCACCCCTCCACTTT. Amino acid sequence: CASRLTGGYNSPLHF.